The rows below give T cell receptor beta chains drawn from one sample of a study of beta chain features in type 1 diabetes. Produced via immunoSEQ multiplex PCR; TCRdb's table is partial and in-frame only. The table records roughly 28,000 clones, roughly three fifths of them present only once. The sequenced sample was Tregs from blood. The receptors were sampled from a woman aged 18-35 years with type 1 diabetes. The CDR3 runs from the conserved cysteine through the conserved F or W. A D gene is named only where the DNA matches it firmly. Clone sizes are given selectively: once, few, many, or a class where the clone is expanded.

J | D | V | size | DNA | CDR3
TRBJ1-1 | - | TRBV30 | few | TGTGCCTGGAAGCCCCCCACCGAGAGAGGCACTGAAGCTTTCTTT | CAWKPPTERGTEAFF
TRBJ2-1 | - | TRBV5-4 | few | TGTGCCAGCAGCTTCAGGGACTCCAATGAGCAGTTCTTC | CASSFRDSNEQFF
TRBJ2-2 | TRBD2 | TRBV7-2 | - | TGTGCCAGCAGCTTAGCCAGCGGGGGCCCCACCGGGGAGCTGTTTTTT | CASSLASGGPTGELFF
TRBJ2-3 | TRBD2 | TRBV28 | - | TGTGCCAGCAGTTCTCCATTGGGACTAGCGGACACAGATACGCAGTATTTT | CASSSPLGLADTDTQYF
TRBJ2-5 | TRBD2 | TRBV7-8 | - | TGTGCCAGCAGCTCCGGGCTAGCGGTACAGACCCAGTACTTC | CASSSGLAVQTQYF
TRBJ1-5 | TRBD1 | TRBV19 | - | TGTGCCAGTAGTAATCCGGACAGGTCGGCGGCCCAGCATTTT | CASSNPDRSAAQHF
TRBJ1-1 | - | TRBV11-2 | - | TGTGCCAGCAGCCCGGTGGGCGTCTCATTAGCTTTCTTT | CASSPVGVSLAFF
TRBJ2-1 | TRBD2 | TRBV30 | - | TGTGCCTGGACCCCGTACACGGGGGGGCGAGGCAATGAGCAGTTCTTC | CAWTPYTGGRGNEQFF
TRBJ2-1 | - | TRBV11-2 | few | TGTGCCAGCAGCTTAGTCGGTGTCGGGAGTAGAGGGAATGAGCAGTTCTTC | CASSLVGVGSRGNEQFF
TRBJ2-5 | - | TRBV10-1 | few | TGCGCCAGCAGTATGACAGGCGAAGAGACCCAGTACTTC | CASSMTGEETQYF
TRBJ1-1 | - | TRBV7-2 | - | TGTGCCAGCAGCCCGTTTGGGGGCGCAGCTTTCTTT | CASSPFGGAAFF
TRBJ2-7 | TRBD1 | TRBV5-1 | few | TGCGCCAGCAGCTTGGGGGGACAGGGATTGTTCGAGCAGTACTTC | CASSLGGQGLFEQYF
TRBJ1-5 | TRBD1 | TRBV19 | - | TGTGCCAGTAGCCTGAGGACAGGGGTTGGGATTAGCAATCAGCCCCAGCATTTT | CASSLRTGVGISNQPQHF
TRBJ2-1 | TRBD2 | TRBV25-1 | - | TGTGCCAGCAGTGAATTCGGAGCGGGAAAGGGTGAGCAGTTCTTC | CASSEFGAGKGEQFF
TRBJ2-5 | - | TRBV6-9 | few | TGTGCCAGCAGTTACAGTCTTGGTGAGACCCAGTACTTC | CASSYSLGETQYF
TRBJ2-7 | - | TRBV6-1 | - | TGTGCCAGCAGTGAAGTGGGCCCGCCGGACGAGCAGTACTTC | CASSEVGPPDEQYF
TRBJ2-7 | - | TRBV6-1 | few | TGTGCCAGCAGTGGAGACAGCTACGAGCAGTACTTC | CASSGDSYEQYF
TRBJ2-3 | - | TRBV29-1 | - | TGCAGCGTTGCTAGGGGGGGTTTCGATACGCAGTATTTT | CSVARGGFDTQYF
TRBJ2-2 | TRBD1 | TRBV7-8 | - | TGTGCCAGCAGCTTAGTCCTCTCAATAGGGGGCCTGAACACCGGGGAGCTGTTTTTT | CASSLVLSIGGLNTGELFF
TRBJ1-6 | - | TRBV7-3 | - | TGTGCCAGCAGCTTAAATCCAGGGTGGAATTCACCCCTCCACTTT | CASSLNPGWNSPLHF
TRBJ2-1 | - | TRBV19 | - | TGTGCCAGTAAGACGGGCGCGGGTCGCAATGAGCAGTTCTTC | CASKTGAGRNEQFF
TRBJ2-5 | - | TRBV7-2 | - | TGTGCCAGCAGCTTAGGCGGAACCAGGACCCAGTACTTC | CASSLGGTRTQYF
TRBJ1-4 | - | TRBV5-1 | - | TGCGCCAGCAGCTCCACAGGGAACCGCGAAAAACTGTTTTTT | CASSSTGNREKLFF
TRBJ2-1 | - | TRBV7-8 | few | TGTGCCAGCAGCTTACCTGGACAACTCGGACATGAGCAGTTCTTC | CASSLPGQLGHEQFF
TRBJ1-2 | TRBD1 | TRBV29-1 | - | TGCAGCGTTGAACCTGCGGGACAGGGAAGGGGCTATGGCTACACCTTC | CSVEPAGQGRGYGYTF
TRBJ2-7 | TRBD2 | TRBV7-9 | - | TGTGCCAGCAGCCGGACCGGGACTAGCGGCTACGAGCAGTACTTC | CASSRTGTSGYEQYF
TRBJ2-4 | TRBD1 | TRBV9 | - | TGTGCCAGCAGCGCCTCGGGACAGAAAAAAAACATTCAGTACTTC | CASSASGQKKNIQYF
TRBJ1-4 | TRBD1 | TRBV5-1 | - | TGCGCCAGCAGGGAGGGGACAGCCACTATAGGTGAAAAACTGTTTTTT | CASREGTATIGEKLFF
TRBJ2-1 | - | TRBV10-3 | few | TGTGCCATCAGTCGCTTTACAGGGAGGGATGAGCAGTTCTTC | CAISRFTGRDEQFF
TRBJ2-5 | - | TRBV7-2 | - | TGTGCCAGCAGCTCTCAAGAGACCCAGTACTTC | CASSSQETQYF
TRBJ1-1 | - | TRBV29-1 | - | TGCAGCGTTGAAGATAGCGGATGGGGTGAAGCTTTCTTT | CSVEDSGWGEAFF
TRBJ2-1 | - | TRBV11-3 | - | TGTGCCAGCAGCTCCCAGGGTGAGCAGTTCTTC | CASSSQGEQFF
TRBJ2-1 | - | TRBV9 | few | TGTGCCAGCAGCGTAGGCTTTAGTACCAATGAGCAGTTCTTC | CASSVGFSTNEQFF
TRBJ1-6 | TRBD1 | TRBV6-5 | - | TGTGCCAGCAAAACAGGGGATTGGGGTTCACCCCTCCACTTT | CASKTGDWGSPLHF
TRBJ1-2 | TRBD1 | TRBV7-2 | few | TGTGCCAGCAGCAACCGACAGGGGCCCCTATCAGGTGGCTACACCTTC | CASSNRQGPLSGGYTF
TRBJ2-3 | TRBD1 | TRBV9 | once | TGTGCCAGCAGCGAGGGGACAGGGACGACGCAGTATTTT | CASSEGTGTTQYF
TRBJ1-4 | - | TRBV7-2 | - | TGTGCCAGCAGCTCCCAAATGGACAGAGGTGAAAAACTGTTTTTT | CASSSQMDRGEKLFF
TRBJ1-5 | - | TRBV2 | - | TGTGCCAGCAGTGGGGGGCTTGAGTTGGCGCCCCAGCATTTT | CASSGGLELAPQHF
TRBJ1-2 | TRBD1 | TRBV5-4 | - | TGTGCCAGCAGCTTGCGACAGGGGGCTTACACCTTC | CASSLRQGAYTF
TRBJ2-1 | - | TRBV5-1 | - | TGCGCCAGCAAGCCAGCGGAGTTCAATTACAATGAGCAGTTCTTC | CASKPAEFNYNEQFF
TRBJ2-7 | TRBD1 | TRBV27 | - | TGTGCCAGCAGTCCACCGGACAGGAAGGCTTCCTACGAGCAGTACTTC | CASSPPDRKASYEQYF
TRBJ2-1 | - | TRBV5-4 | few | TGTGCCAGCAGTCAAGTGAGTGAGCAGTTCTTC | CASSQVSEQFF
TRBJ2-1 | TRBD1 | TRBV7-9 | - | TGTGCCAGCAGCTTAATTGGACAGGGGGCGGATGAGCAGTTCTTC | CASSLIGQGADEQFF
TRBJ2-2 | - | TRBV7-9 | - | TGTGCCAGCAGCTTACGGGCCGGGGAGCTGTTTTTT | CASSLRAGELFF
TRBJ1-1 | - | TRBV29-1 | - | TGCAGCGTTGTAAAACATGAGGGAGCTGAAGCTTTCTTT | CSVVKHEGAEAFF
TRBJ1-5 | - | TRBV28 | - | TGTGCCAGCAGTTCCTCACAGGGTTCGCGAGTAGATCAGCCCCAGCATTTT | CASSSSQGSRVDQPQHF
TRBJ1-5 | TRBD1 | TRBV18 | - | TGTGCCAGCTCACCATTGGGACAGGGTTTTCAGCCCCAGCATTTT | CASSPLGQGFQPQHF
TRBJ1-2 | - | TRBV7-8 | - | TGTGCCAGCAGCTTAGGAGGAACAGGCCATCATGGCTACACCTTC | CASSLGGTGHHGYTF
TRBJ2-1 | - | TRBV27 | - | TGTGCCAGCAGTCCTAGGGCGGGGTCCCATGCTACGGATGAGCAGTTCTTC | CASSPRAGSHATDEQFF
TRBJ1-5 | TRBD1 | TRBV4-1 | once | TGCGCCAGCAGCCAAGATGACAGGGGCAATCAGCCCCAGCATTTT | CASSQDDRGNQPQHF
TRBJ1-2 | - | TRBV7-2 | - | TGTGCCAGCAGCCCCCTCGGTCAGGCGTATGGCTACACCTTC | CASSPLGQAYGYTF
TRBJ2-3 | TRBD2 | TRBV7-3 | - | TGTGCCAGCAGCTTAACCGGCGGGAGTGCAGATACGCAGTATTTT | CASSLTGGSADTQYF
TRBJ1-1 | - | TRBV11-3 | once | TGTGCCAGCAGCTCCAGGGGAGGGCTGAATGCTTTCTTT | CASSSRGGLNAFF
TRBJ2-2 | - | TRBV9 | - | TGTGCCAGCAGCCCCGTCAAGGGGAGGACCGGGGAGCTGTTTTTT | CASSPVKGRTGELFF